In its sample, the clone carrying this TCR beta chain was seen many times. The record originates from a study of T cells in Graves' hyperthyroidism and ophthalmopathy. Germline assignment: CDR1 SNHLY and CDR2 FYNNEI. This CDR3 spans 13 amino acids. V was trimmed by 5 bases and J by 4 bases, leaving 8 bases between them. Amplified regions were TCR beta CDR3 sequences from RNA transcripts. HTBI primers drove first-round RT-PCR of the TCR CDR3. MiXCR was run by TCRdb on the multiplex PCR reads, yielding one entry per CDR3 protein. The repertoire holds about 320,000 distinct CDR3 sequences, 16% seen once, with roughly a third in the top ten.

The sample consisted of blood. The sequence derives from a man aged 25 to 40 with Graves' hyperthyroidism. The rearrangement uses TRBV2 and TRBJ2-2; tentative D call: TRBD1 (5 bases). This chain's CDR3 is CASSSDSTGELFF. The CDR3 nucleotides are TGTGCCAGCAGTAGTGACAGCACCGGGGAGCTGTTTTTT.